The present entry profiles one TCR beta chain with its context. The antigen remains unidentified. These data are taken from a study of T cell clones after liver transplantation. The length of the CDR3 is 11 residues. V was pared by 8 bases and J by 5 bases, with 7 bases between. Germline assignment: CDR1 SNHLY and CDR2 FYNNEI. Profiled with immunoSEQ multiplex PCR; TCRdb holds only in-frame clones, not every one. In the table there are tens of thousands of clones, around 70% of which are singletons. Whole-study findings and limits: A larger donor-reactive than third-party decline suggested partial antigen-specific deletion. Migration into the graft, not deletion, may explain lost graft donor-reactive T cells.

The source of this sequence is a human patient who received a liver transplant. A subset of T cells may come from the graft donor. The sequenced sample was CD4+ T cells from blood, obtained at the roughly 16-month timepoint. V usage is TRBV2 and J usage is TRBJ2-1, with D uncertain. The CDR3 spells CASGRDNEQFF. As DNA, the CDR3 is TGTGCCAGCGGAAGGGACAATGAGCAGTTCTTC.